This T cell receptor beta chain was profiled in a study of blood T cell repertoires in COVID-19. In its sample, this clone was seen once. Sequencing was performed with immunoSEQ multiplex PCR; in TCRdb, only in-frame clones are kept and a portion is missing. This table has about 160,000 clones, roughly 81% appearing once. Patients in Seattle were enrolled during active infection, then followed longitudinally. The receptor comes from a woman aged 60-75 years with COVID-19, enrolled during active disease. Sequencing was done on a sample of peripheral blood.

The CDR3 region has the DNA TGTGCCAGTAGTCCTGACCGGGTTTGGGAAAAACTGTTTTTT. Translated, it gives CASSPDRVWEKLFF. This chain connects TRBV19 to TRBJ1-4, with no clear D. Germline CDR1 is LNHDA and CDR2 is SQIVND (reference sequence). Trimming took 5 bases from V and 8 from J, leaving 15 bases between them. The CDR3 runs 14 residues.